Each of the 13 T cell receptor beta chains below was sequenced from the same sample in a study of T-cell memory formation after mild COVID-19. In TCRdb, the 5' RACE reads were re-called with MiXCR into one record per CDR3 protein. The table lists about 470,000 distinct CDR3 sequences, roughly 25% of them singletons. Sequencing used PBMCs or a T cell subset sorted from them (not recorded which). The receptors shown here come from an adult woman who had mild COVID-19 (a few samples of this study predate the infection). Cell type and time point are not known.

This clonotype was counted a few times. V and J are TRBV20-1 and TRBJ1-1, with D maybe TRBD1 (5 bases). The CDR3 spans 15 residues. Trimming removed 0 bases from V and 4 bases from J, with 15 bases in between. Germline V gene lookup returns CDR1 DFQATT and CDR2 SNEGSKA (reference sequence). The CDR3 DNA reads TGCAGTGCTAGAGATCGGTCCAGGGTCGGCACTGAAGCTTTCTTT. This sequence encodes CSARDRSRVGTEAFF.

The CDR3 is CSARLSGGGSTDTQYF. For the CDR3, the DNA is TGCAGTGCTAGGCTTTCGGGGGGGGGCAGCACAGATACGCAGTATTTT. The genes are TRBV20-1 and TRBJ2-3; 8 bases align to TRBD2. The ends lost 3 bases at V and 0 bases at J; junction bases unmatched: 8. Germline assignment: CDR1 DFQATT and CDR2 SNEGSKA (reference sequence). There are 16 residues in the CDR3.

The chain couples TRBV19 to TRBJ1-2, with a possible D match to TRBD1 (6 bases). There are 14 residues in the CDR3. V lost 4 bases and J 10 bases, leaving 19 bases between the germline ends. Germline CDR1 reads LNHDA; CDR2 reads SQIVND (reference sequence). The CDR3 DNA reads as TGTGCCAGTAGTACCAGGGGACGCGCAGTCGACTACACCTTC. This sequence encodes CASSTRGRAVDYTF. Drawing the rest from reference TRBV19 and TRBJ1-2, the complete variable domain is DGGITQSPKYLFRKEGQNVTLSCEQNLNHDAMYWYRQDPGQGLRLIYYSQIVNDFQKGDIAEGYSVSREKKESFPLTVTSAQKNPTAFYLCASSTRGRAVDYTFGSGTRLTVV.

J is TRBJ2-2 and V is TRBV13; D may match TRBD1 or TRBD2 (7 bases each). Trimming shortened V by 5 bases and J by 3 bases, and 16 bases separated the two germline ends. Per the germline V gene, CDR1 is PRHDT and CDR2 is FYEKMQ (reference sequence). CDR3 length equals 16 residues. The CDR3 DNA reads as TGTGCCAGCAGCGCGGCAGGGGGGGTCGACACCGGGGAGCTGTTTTTT. This translates into CASSAAGGVDTGELFF.

The genes are TRBV20-1 and TRBJ2-5; 8 bases line up with TRBD1. The germline V gene has CDR1 DFQATT and CDR2 SNEGSKA (reference sequence). V gave up 2 bases and J gave up 2 bases; unmatched junction bases: 10. This CDR3 comprises 16 residues. CDR3 sequence (DNA): TGCAGTGCTAGAATCCGGACAGGGTATCATCAAGAGACCCAGTACTTC. It codes for CSARIRTGYHQETQYF.

Only a few counts were recorded for this clonotype. The genes are TRBV7-6 and TRBJ2-3; D call uncertain. CDR1 and CDR2 (germline): SGHVS, FNYEAQ. CDR3 length: 15 amino acids. The V and J ends lost 3 bases and 4 bases respectively, with 14 bases between them. This CDR3 reads CASSLAPGLADTQYF. The CDR3 DNA reads TGTGCCAGCAGCTTGGCACCGGGTCTGGCAGATACGCAGTATTTT. Using reference TRBV7-6 and TRBJ2-3 for the parts outside the CDR3, the full variable domain is GAGVSQSPRYKVTKRGQDVALRCDPISGHVSLYWYRQALGQGPEFLTYFNYEAQQDKSGLPNDRFSAERPEGSISTLTIQRTEQRDSAMYRCASSLAPGLADTQYFGPGTRLTVL.

This chain links TRBV24-1 with TRBJ1-2; no definite D call. The CDR3 has 13 residues. V lost 6 bases and J lost 0, with 7 bases in between. Germline CDR1 reads KGHDR; CDR2 reads SFDVKD. CDR3 in DNA: TGTGCCACCAGTCAGGAACCTAACTATGGCTACACCTTC. Amino acids: CATSQEPNYGYTF.

This clonotype has a handful of counts. The rearrangement joins TRBV20-1 to TRBJ2-5; 9 positions match TRBD2. Trimming removed 0 bases from V and 2 bases from J; junction bases left unmatched: 7. Germline-derived CDR1 and CDR2 are DFQATT and SNEGSKA (reference sequence). The CDR3 consists of 16 residues. CDR3 sequence reads: CSARDVAGGPQETQYF. CDR3 bases: TGCAGTGCTAGAGACGTGGCGGGAGGGCCTCAAGAGACCCAGTACTTC.

This clonotype was counted a few times. The CDR3 nucleotides are TGTGCCAGCAGCCAACCTGGGCCCGGGGAGCTGTTTTTT. This translates into CASSQPGPGELFF. The chain employs TRBV4-2 and TRBJ2-2; D unclear. The CDR3 has 13 amino acids. Per germline, CDR1 LGHNA and CDR2 YNFKEQ. Trimming took off 2 bases at V and 6 bases at J, with 7 bases between the two ends.

This chain uses TRBV9 with TRBJ2-7; the match to TRBD1 covers 7 bases. The CDR3 runs to 15 residues. The V gene's germline CDR1 is SGDLS and CDR2 YYNGEE. Unmatched junction bases numbered 10, after V lost 5 bases and J lost 2 bases. Here the CDR3 DNA reads TGTGCCAGCAGTGAACTCCCGACAGGGACCTACGAGCAGTACTTC. Translating gives CASSELPTGTYEQYF.

V is TRBV24-1 and J is TRBJ2-2; TRBD2 is a possible D gene (6 bases). The germline V and J ends were trimmed by 3 bases and 5 bases, with 12 bases remaining between them. Germline V gives CDR1 KGHDR, CDR2 SFDVKD. The CDR3 spans 15 residues. The chain's CDR3 is CATSDPAGNTGELFF. The CDR3 nucleotides read TGTGCCACCAGTGATCCAGCGGGTAATACCGGGGAGCTGTTTTTT.

The rearrangement uses TRBV6-5 and TRBJ2-1; no definite D call. The CDR3 totals 15 residues. With 2 bases removed from V and 7 bases from J, the gap between germline ends came to 15 bases. The germline gives CDR1 MNHEY, CDR2 SVGAGI. This CDR3 is CASSYIGLRENEQFF. The DNA for the CDR3 is TGTGCCAGCAGTTACATCGGCCTCCGTGAAAATGAGCAGTTCTTC.

This chain links TRBV7-6 with TRBJ1-1; D perhaps matches TRBD1 (5 bases). The germline CDR1 and CDR2 sequences are SGHVS and FNYEAQ. There are 11 residues in the CDR3. Trimming removed 5 bases from V and 11 bases from J, with 12 bases in between. The CDR3 region is CASSLEGPAFF. The CDR3 DNA reads TGTGCCAGCAGCCTTGAGGGGCCGGCTTTCTTT.